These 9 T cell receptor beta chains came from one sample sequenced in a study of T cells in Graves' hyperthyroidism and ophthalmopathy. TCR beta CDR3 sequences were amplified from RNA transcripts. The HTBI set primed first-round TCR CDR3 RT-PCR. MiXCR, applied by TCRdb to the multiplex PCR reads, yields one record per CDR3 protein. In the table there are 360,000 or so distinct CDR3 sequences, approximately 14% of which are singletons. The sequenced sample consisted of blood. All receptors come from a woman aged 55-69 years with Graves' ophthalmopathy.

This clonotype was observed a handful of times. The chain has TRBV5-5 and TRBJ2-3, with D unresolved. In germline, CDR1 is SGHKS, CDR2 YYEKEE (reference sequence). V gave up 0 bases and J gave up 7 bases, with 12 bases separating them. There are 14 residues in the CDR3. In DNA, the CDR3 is TGTGCCAGCAGCTTGGCCGAGCTATCGAATACGCAGTATTTT. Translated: CASSLAELSNTQYF.

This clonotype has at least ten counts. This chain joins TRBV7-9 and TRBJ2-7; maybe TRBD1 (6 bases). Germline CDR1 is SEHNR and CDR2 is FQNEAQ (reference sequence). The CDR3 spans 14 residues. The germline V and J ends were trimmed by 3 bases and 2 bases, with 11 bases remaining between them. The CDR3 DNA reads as TGTGCCAGCAGCTTTACTGGACAGACCTACGAGCAGTACTTC. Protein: CASSFTGQTYEQYF.

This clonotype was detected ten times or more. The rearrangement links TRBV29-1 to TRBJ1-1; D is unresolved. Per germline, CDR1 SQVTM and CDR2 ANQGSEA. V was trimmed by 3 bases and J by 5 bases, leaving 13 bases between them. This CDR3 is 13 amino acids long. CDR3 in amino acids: CSVDYYRGTEAFF. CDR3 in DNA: TGCAGCGTTGATTACTATCGCGGGACTGAAGCTTTCTTT.

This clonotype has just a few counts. The CDR3 DNA sequence: TGTGCCAGCAGCCGCACGGGACAGAGCTCCTACGAGCAGTACTTC. Its translation: CASSRTGQSSYEQYF. The chain is built from TRBV4-2 and TRBJ2-7, with 7 positions matching TRBD1. The CDR3 loop spans 15 amino acids. Losses at the gene ends were 4 bases for V and 0 bases for J; bases not matched to a gene: 6. Germline CDR1 and CDR2: LGHNA and YNFKEQ.

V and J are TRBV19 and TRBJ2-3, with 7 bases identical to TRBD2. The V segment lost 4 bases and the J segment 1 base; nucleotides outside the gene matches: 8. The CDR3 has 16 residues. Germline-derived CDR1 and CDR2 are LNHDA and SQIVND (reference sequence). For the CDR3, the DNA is TGTGCCAGTAGTAGTTACCAGCGGGGCGGCACAGATACGCAGTATTTT. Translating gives CASSSYQRGGTDTQYF.

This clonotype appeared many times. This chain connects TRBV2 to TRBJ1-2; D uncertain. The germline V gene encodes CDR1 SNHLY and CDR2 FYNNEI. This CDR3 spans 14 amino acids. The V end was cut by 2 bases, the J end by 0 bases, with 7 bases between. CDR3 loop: CASSELRTNYGYTF. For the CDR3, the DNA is TGTGCCAGCAGTGAACTGAGGACTAACTATGGCTACACCTTC.

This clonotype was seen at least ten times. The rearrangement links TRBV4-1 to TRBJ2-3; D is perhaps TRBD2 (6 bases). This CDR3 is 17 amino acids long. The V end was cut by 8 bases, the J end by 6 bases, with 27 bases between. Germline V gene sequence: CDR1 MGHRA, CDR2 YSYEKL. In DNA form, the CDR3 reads TGCGCCAGCGGAACCTCCAGCGGCGCCGGGAGACTTGATACGCAGTATTTT. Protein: CASGTSSGAGRLDTQYF.

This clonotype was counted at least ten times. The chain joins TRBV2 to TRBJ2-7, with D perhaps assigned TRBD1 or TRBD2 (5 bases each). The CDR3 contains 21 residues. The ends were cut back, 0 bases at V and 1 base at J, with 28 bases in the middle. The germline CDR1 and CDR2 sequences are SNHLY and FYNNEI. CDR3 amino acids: CASSEAPPGLRTGRRSYEQYF. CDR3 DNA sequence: TGTGCCAGCAGTGAAGCGCCGCCGGGGCTTAGGACTGGGCGGCGGTCCTACGAGCAGTACTTC.

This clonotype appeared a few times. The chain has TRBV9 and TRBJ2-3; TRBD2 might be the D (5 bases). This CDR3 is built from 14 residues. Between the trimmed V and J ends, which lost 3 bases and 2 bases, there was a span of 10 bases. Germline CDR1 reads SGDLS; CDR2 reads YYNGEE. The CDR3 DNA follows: TGTGCCAGCAGCGCCGGGAAGAACACAGATACGCAGTATTTT. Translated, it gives CASSAGKNTDTQYF.